The 28 T cell receptor beta chains reported below all come from one sample, sequenced in a study of T cell repertoires in cytomegalovirus infection. MiXCR was run by TCRdb on the reads, yielding one entry per CDR3 protein. The top ten clones hold around 11% of a sample with a few hundred thousand distinct CDR3 sequences, about a sixth of them seen once. The sequencing sample was made of PBMCs. The receptor source for this set is a human donor in good health (CMV status not recorded). Some clones in this sample may be carry-over from other donors' samples.

Ten or more counts support this clonotype. V usage is TRBV7-2 and J usage is TRBJ1-1; TRBD1 is a possible D gene (5 bases). Per germline, CDR1 SGHTA and CDR2 FQGNSA. V was pared by 2 bases and J by 9 bases, with 10 bases between. This CDR3 comprises 12 residues. This CDR3 reads CASSLKDRQAFF. CDR3 nucleotide sequence: TGTGCCAGCAGCTTAAAAGACAGACAAGCTTTCTTT.

This clonotype was counted ten times or more. The rearrangement joins TRBV7-2 to TRBJ2-1, with 9 bases that match TRBD2. The V gene's germline CDR1 is SGHTA and CDR2 FQGNSA. There are 15 residues in the CDR3. J lost 4 bases, V lost 5 bases, and 6 bases had no gene match. CDR3 in amino acids: CASSQSGGQYNEQFF. The CDR3 nucleotides read TGTGCCAGCAGCCAAAGCGGGGGGCAATACAATGAGCAGTTCTTC.

V usage is TRBV2 and J usage is TRBJ1-2; D remains unclear. The CDR3 is 12 residues long. Deletions cut 2 bases from V and 0 bases from J, with 1 base between. The germline V gene has CDR1 SNHLY and CDR2 FYNNEI. The DNA for the CDR3 is TGTGCCAGCAGTGAAACTAACTATGGCTACACCTTC. This sequence encodes CASSETNYGYTF.

DNA for the CDR3: TGTGCCAGCAGTCGACTCTCCGGGGGGTCTTATTTTAGCAAAAACAATGAGCAGTTCTTC. As protein: CASSRLSGGSYFSKNNEQFF. V gene TRBV6-1 combines with J gene TRBJ2-1; 7 bases line up with TRBD2. The length of the CDR3 is 20 residues. V lost 5 bases, J lost 5 bases, and 24 bases stayed unmatched. Germline CDR1 reads MNHNS; CDR2 reads SASEGT.

This chain connects TRBV12-3 or TRBV12-4 to TRBJ1-4; tentative D call: TRBD1 (6 bases). The CDR3 is 12 residues long. The ends were cut back, 4 bases at V and 8 bases at J, with 8 bases in the middle. CDR3 nucleotide sequence: TGTGCCAGCAGTTCAGGGGCGGAAAAACTGTTTTTT. Translating it yields CASSSGAEKLFF.

The J gene is TRBJ2-2, the V gene TRBV29-1; 9 bases are shared with TRBD2. J gave up 4 bases and V 0 bases, and 15 bases lay outside the gene matches. The CDR3 length is 19 residues. Germline loops: CDR1 SQVTM, CDR2 ANQGSEA. The CDR3 DNA is TGCAGCGTTGAAGATCGAGGTGGGGCGGGGGGGCTGGGCACCGGGGAGCTGTTTTTT. It codes for CSVEDRGGAGGLGTGELFF.

This clonotype showed up just a few times. This rearrangement joins TRBV5-1 to TRBJ2-1; 10 bases agree with TRBD1. The CDR3 runs to 15 residues. J gave up 2 bases and V 5 bases, and 4 bases lay outside the gene matches. The germline V gene has CDR1 SGHRS and CDR2 YFSETQ. CDR3 in amino acids: CASRGTGAAYNEQFF. DNA for the CDR3: TGCGCCAGCAGGGGGACAGGGGCCGCCTACAATGAGCAGTTCTTC.

This clonotype appeared many times. The genes are TRBV7-2 and TRBJ1-1, with D uncertain. V dropped 2 bases and J dropped 1 base, with 11 bases sitting between them. This CDR3 region has 15 residues. CDR1 and CDR2 from the germline V gene are SGHTA and FQGNSA. CDR3 nucleotides: TGTGCCAGCAGCTTAATCGGGGTTGGGAACACTGAAGCTTTCTTT. Protein sequence: CASSLIGVGNTEAFF.

Details on this clonotype: This may be a read error: a much more frequent sequence differs by one nucleotide. This chain joins TRBV6-6 and TRBJ2-5; D ambiguous. The CDR3 extends over 15 amino acids. Germline-derived CDR1 and CDR2 are MNHNY and SVGAGI (reference sequence). The DNA of the CDR3 is TGTGTCAGCAGTTACTCGGGTTCCCCGGCAGAGACCCAGTACTTC. Protein: CVSSYSGSPAETQYF.

The chain employs TRBV2 and TRBJ1-4; TRBD1 might be the D (5 bases). The CDR3 consists of 13 residues. CDR1 and CDR2 from the germline V gene are SNHLY and FYNNEI. V lost 3 bases and J lost 10, with 12 bases in between. CDR3 coding DNA: TGTGCCAGCAGTGAGGGGGTATCGGGAAAACTGTTTTTT. Residues: CASSEGVSGKLFF.

There are many counts of this clonotype. Its ends do not fully match the called genes, so a read error is possible. V is TRBV7-9 and J is TRBJ2-7, with 9 nucleotides matching TRBD1. Germline CDR1 and CDR2: SEHNR and FQNEAQ (reference sequence). CDR3 size: 15 residues. The CDR3 sequence is CASSTSGTGPTHGLF. The CDR3 bases are TGTGCCAGCAGCACCTCCGGGACAGGGCCGACGCACGGACTATTC.

This clonotype was counted ten times or more. The chain is built from TRBV6-5 and TRBJ1-4, with TRBD1 matching 8 bases. This CDR3 region has 15 residues. V trimming: 5 bases; J trimming: 3 bases; junction bases outside the gene matches: 5. Germline V gene data show CDR1 as MNHEY and CDR2 as SVGAGI. The DNA of the CDR3 is TGTGCCAGCAGTACAGTACAGGGGGCTAATGAAAAACTGTTTTTT. Its protein product is CASSTVQGANEKLFF.

The chain has TRBV3-1 and TRBJ1-1, with unresolved D. The CDR3 contains 14 residues. Trimming removed 0 bases from V and 1 base from J, with 6 bases in between. Germline V gene data show CDR1 as LGHDT and CDR2 as YNNKEL (reference sequence). CDR3 loop: CASSQESANTEAFF. The CDR3, as DNA: TGTGCCAGCAGCCAAGAATCGGCGAACACTGAAGCTTTCTTT. Complete variable domain (other parts from reference TRBV3-1 and TRBJ1-1): DTAVSQTPKYLVTQMGNDKSIKCEQNLGHDTMYWYKQDSKKFLKIMFSYNNKELIINETVPNRFSPKSPDKAHLNLHINSLELGDSAVYFCASSQESANTEAFFGQGTRLTVV.

There are many counts of this clonotype. This rearrangement joins TRBV7-2 to TRBJ1-3; 7 nucleotides align to TRBD1. The V gene end was trimmed by 2 bases and the J gene end by 0 bases; junction bases not matched to a gene: 4. CDR3 length: 16 amino acids. Germline V gene sequence: CDR1 SGHTA, CDR2 FQGNSA. CDR3 bases: TGTGCCAGCAGCTTAAGGCAGGGGGGCTCTGGAAACACCATATATTTT. Amino acids: CASSLRQGGSGNTIYF. The full variable domain, with the rest looked up from reference TRBV7-2 and TRBJ1-3, is GAGVSQSPSNKVTEKGKDVELRCDPISGHTALYWYRQSLGQGLEFLIYFQGNSAPDKSGLPSDRFSAERTGGSVSTLTIQRTQQEDSAVYLCASSLRQGGSGNTIYFGEGSWLTVV.

The sample holds a few counts of this clonotype. The chain has TRBV19 and TRBJ2-5, with D uncertain. V was trimmed by 5 bases and J by 5 bases, leaving 12 bases between them. In germline, CDR1 is LNHDA, CDR2 SQIVND (reference sequence). The CDR3 contains 13 residues. The CDR3 spells CASSLVPEETQYF. In nucleotides, the CDR3 is TGTGCCAGTAGTTTGGTCCCGGAGGAGACCCAGTACTTC.

This clonotype was picked up many times. The chain has TRBV7-2 and TRBJ1-6; 8 nucleotides match TRBD1. Germline values: CDR1 SGHTA, CDR2 FQGNSA. This CDR3 contains 17 residues. V lost 1 base to trimming and J lost 5 bases; unmatched junction nucleotides: 7. The CDR3 region has the DNA TGTGCCAGCAGCTTAGTCCCCCCAGGGGGCGATAATTCACCCCTCCACTTT. It yields the protein CASSLVPPGGDNSPLHF.

This clonotype appeared many times. This sequence joins TRBV11-2 and TRBJ2-7, with unresolved D. This CDR3 has 13 residues. Germline lookup yields CDR1 SGHAT and CDR2 FQNNGV. Trimming cost V 1 base and J 3 bases, with 7 bases left between them. The CDR3 bases are TGTGCCAGCAGCTTAGTGGGCGGCTACGAGCAGTACTTC. Translated, it gives CASSLVGGYEQYF.

The J gene is TRBJ1-4, the V gene TRBV20-1, with TRBD1 matching 9 bases. CDR3 length: 15 amino acids. The V gene end was trimmed by 4 bases and the J gene end by 4 bases; junction bases not matched to a gene: 7. Looked up from germline, CDR1 is DFQATT and CDR2 is SNEGSKA (reference sequence). The CDR3 region has the DNA TGCAGTGCTATCCGGGGACAGGGTGGTAATGAAAAACTGTTTTTT. This gives the protein CSAIRGQGGNEKLFF.

In its sample, this clonotype was seen many times. The V and J genes are TRBV7-2 and TRBJ1-2; tentative D call: TRBD1 (5 bases). V lost 2 bases, J lost 4 bases, and 8 bases lay in between. The CDR3 runs to 13 residues. Germline V gene sequence: CDR1 SGHTA, CDR2 FQGNSA. CDR3 in DNA: TGTGCCAGCAGCTTACAGACAGTCTATGGCTACACCTTC. Protein product: CASSLQTVYGYTF.

This clonotype was detected many times. The DNA for the CDR3 is TGTGCCAGCAGTCTGTACAACCAGGGGATAGGGCGTGGGGCCAACGTCCTGACTTTC. This translates into CASSLYNQGIGRGANVLTF. The J gene is TRBJ2-6, the V gene TRBV28; tentative D call: TRBD1 (6 bases). V was clipped by 5 bases and J by 3 bases, with 23 bases between them. This CDR3 region has 19 residues. CDR1 MDHEN and CDR2 SYDVKM come from the germline V gene.

J is TRBJ2-7 and V is TRBV6-2 or TRBV6-3; 7 bases fit TRBD2. V lost 7 bases and J lost 2; bases outside the gene matches: 8. CDR3 length equals 14 residues. CDR1 MNHEY and CDR2 SVGEGT come from the germline V gene. As DNA, the CDR3 is TGTGCCAGCATCAAAGCGGGAACACCCTACGAGCAGTACTTC. It yields the protein CASIKAGTPYEQYF.

This clonotype was counted between two and nine times. This rearrangement joins TRBV2 to TRBJ2-2, with 7 bases aligning to TRBD1. V shed 7 bases and J 2 bases; nucleotides not matched to a gene: 13. This CDR3 is 17 amino acids long. Germline V gene sequence: CDR1 SNHLY, CDR2 FYNNEI. In nucleotides, the CDR3 is TGTGCCAGCAAAAAGTTTCGGGGACAGAGTAACACCGGGGAGCTGTTTTTT. This translates into CASKKFRGQSNTGELFF.

The chain links TRBV7-2 to TRBJ2-3; either TRBD1 or TRBD2 may fit D (5 bases each). V lost 2 bases and J lost 6, with 12 bases in between. The CDR3 is 14 residues long. Germline V gene data show CDR1 as SGHTA and CDR2 as FQGNSA. The CDR3 region has the DNA TGTGCCAGCAGCTTACGTGGGACCCTCGATACGCAGTATTTT. Protein sequence: CASSLRGTLDTQYF.

Concerning this clonotype itself: The junction departs from the called germline gene at one end, perhaps through a read error. The chain links TRBV20-1 to TRBJ2-6; D gene uncertain. Germline CDR1 is DFQATT and CDR2 is SNEGSKA (reference sequence). There are 15 residues in the CDR3. DNA of the CDR3: TGCAGTGCTAGGGCCATAGGCTCTGGGACCAACGTCCTGACTTTC. Translation gives CSARAIGSGTNVLTF.

This clonotype was seen only a few times. The rearrangement joins TRBV19 to TRBJ2-1, with TRBD1 as a possible D gene (5 bases). The CDR3 loop spans 15 amino acids. The germline gives CDR1 LNHDA, CDR2 SQIVND (reference sequence). The V end lost 4 bases, the J end lost 6 bases, and 16 bases lay between the germline ends. The CDR3 loop is CASSNGASRFNEQFF. In DNA, the CDR3 is TGTGCCAGTAGTAATGGGGCTAGTAGGTTCAATGAGCAGTTCTTC.

The V gene is TRBV28, the J gene TRBJ1-4; 10 nucleotides align to TRBD1. This CDR3 comprises 13 residues. The germline V gene has CDR1 MDHEN and CDR2 SYDVKM. The trim removed 8 bases at V and 6 bases at J, leaving 3 bases unmatched. The CDR3 bases are TGTGCCAGCGGGACAGGGGCAGATGAAAAACTGTTTTTT. This gives the protein CASGTGADEKLFF.

This rearrangement joins TRBV7-9 to TRBJ2-3, with 8 bases identical to TRBD2. The J segment lost 1 base and the V segment lost 6 bases, leaving 3 bases of the junction unmatched. Germline V CDR1 and CDR2: SEHNR, FQNEAQ (reference sequence). CDR3 length: 14 amino acids. CDR3 sequence: CASSRSGGTDTQYF. The CDR3, as DNA: TGTGCCAGCAGTCGTAGCGGGGGCACAGATACGCAGTATTTT.

The genes are TRBV6-5 and TRBJ1-5; 7 bases are a match to TRBD1. Losses at the gene ends were 1 base for V and 0 bases for J; bases not matched to a gene: 18. Germline V gives CDR1 MNHEY, CDR2 SVGAGI. The CDR3 spans 21 residues. This chain's CDR3 is CASSYFIEADRSFYSNQPQHF. CDR3 sequence (DNA): TGTGCCAGCAGTTACTTTATCGAGGCGGACAGGAGCTTTTATAGCAATCAGCCCCAGCATTTT.